The clone carrying this T cell receptor (beta chain) was counted a single time. Antigen unknown. The data derive from a study of cytomegalovirus exposure and HLA in healthy donors. A multiplex PCR was run with 60 Vbeta primers and 13 Jbeta primers. Clones were read by immunoSEQ multiplex PCR, and TCRdb kept only the in-frame ones, dropping some. The repertoire holds about 160,000 clones, with roughly 85% as singletons. Study-wide results and caveats: In an earlier analysis, about 87% or about 30%: the productive usage of most TCR beta V segments. Among TCR beta chains, those listed as cytomegalovirus-associated numbered over 150.

This CDR3 is 14 amino acids long. The trim removed 7 bases at V and 6 bases at J, leaving 6 bases unmatched. The germline gives CDR1 MDHEN, CDR2 SYDVKM. V gene TRBV28 combines with J gene TRBJ1-4; 9 bases match TRBD1. The specimen sequenced was PBMCs. The sequence derives from a young man in good health and CMV-seropositive. CDR3 nucleotide sequence: TGTGCCAGCAAAGGACAGGGGTGGTATGAAAAACTGTTTTTT. Amino acid sequence: CASKGQGWYEKLFF.